Shown below are 32 T cell receptor beta chains from a single sample sequenced in a study of cytomegalovirus exposure and HLA in healthy donors. The primer mix had 60 Vbeta and 13 Jbeta primers. Method: immunoSEQ multiplex PCR; TCRdb's copy keeps in-frame clones and lacks some. The repertoire holds some 98,000 clones, with 81% as singletons. Source material: PBMCs. These TCRs come from a human donor in good health.

The chain uses TRBV29-1 and TRBJ2-7; D is perhaps TRBD2 (5 bases). The CDR3 length is 12 residues. With 4 bases removed from V and 4 bases from J, the gap between germline ends came to 11 bases. CDR1 is SQVTM and CDR2 is ANQGSEA in the germline V gene. The DNA of the CDR3 is TGCAGCGTTGTTACCGGGGTTTACGAGCAGTACTTC. Translation gives CSVVTGVYEQYF.

The J gene is TRBJ2-5, the V gene TRBV5-1; 7 nucleotides match TRBD1. The better agreement between TRBJ2-7 and the DNA end casts doubt on the J call. This CDR3 contains 12 residues. From germline, CDR1 is SGHRS and CDR2 YFSETQ. CDR3 bases: TGCGCCAGCCCGGACAGGTTCCCCGAGCAGTACTTC. Translation: CASPDRFPEQYF.

The V gene is TRBV7-9, the J gene TRBJ1-3; D perhaps matches TRBD1 (6 bases). The CDR3 is made up of 16 amino acids. The germline gives CDR1 SEHNR, CDR2 FQNEAQ (reference sequence). Trimming removed 5 bases at V and 1 base at J, with 15 bases between. CDR3 sequence: CASSRPPGVSGNTIYF. The CDR3 coding sequence is TGTGCCAGCAGCCGTCCACCAGGGGTTTCTGGAAACACCATATATTTT.

The chain employs TRBV5-1 and TRBJ2-5; possibly TRBD2 for D (6 bases). The CDR3 is 14 amino acids. V dropped 2 bases and J dropped 5 bases, with 13 bases sitting between them. Germline loops: CDR1 SGHRS, CDR2 YFSETQ. CDR3 coding DNA: TGCGCCAGCAGCTTACATCCCCGGGGGGAGACCCAGTACTTC. Protein sequence: CASSLHPRGETQYF.

V and J are TRBV7-2 and TRBJ2-5, with D maybe TRBD2 (6 bases). Germline V gene sequence: CDR1 SGHTA, CDR2 FQGNSA. The CDR3 totals 17 residues. Trimming left V 5 bases short and J 4 bases short, with 23 bases between. CDR3 protein: CASSPPGRWLGGETQYF. CDR3 DNA: TGTGCCAGCAGCCCCCCCGGTCGTTGGCTGGGAGGAGAGACCCAGTACTTC.

V is TRBV6-5 and J is TRBJ2-7, with a tentative D call TRBD2 (5 bases). Germline values: CDR1 MNHEY, CDR2 SVGAGI. V was shortened by 2 bases and J by 5 bases, with 19 bases between the two germline ends. This CDR3 is 16 amino acids long. The CDR3: CASSYTEGTVSHEQYF. In DNA, the CDR3 is TGTGCCAGCAGTTACACAGAGGGCACGGTGAGCCACGAGCAGTACTTC.

V and J are TRBV15 and TRBJ2-7, with 10 bases matching TRBD1. Trimming cost V 5 bases and J 2 bases; bases outside gene matches: 3. The germline V gene has CDR1 LNHNV and CDR2 YYDKDF (reference sequence). The length of the CDR3 is 14 residues. CDR3 sequence reads: CATSFGTGAYEQYF. The CDR3 nucleotides read TGTGCCACCAGCTTCGGGACAGGGGCCTACGAGCAGTACTTC.

The CDR3 coding sequence is TGTGCCAGCAGTCTTGGGCAGACCCAAGAGACCCAGTACTTC. It encodes CASSLGQTQETQYF. The genes are TRBV2 and TRBJ2-5; D gene ambiguous. Germline-derived CDR1 and CDR2 are SNHLY and FYNNEI. The CDR3 totals 14 residues. Trimming left V 5 bases short and J 1 base short, with 11 bases between.

The V gene is TRBV6-5, the J gene TRBJ2-1; TRBD2 matches at 8 bases. In germline, CDR1 is MNHEY, CDR2 SVGAGI. The ends lost 7 bases at V and 4 bases at J; junction bases unmatched: 6. This CDR3 has 14 amino acids. CDR3 DNA: TGTGCCAGCAAGGGCGGGGGGACATACAATGAGCAGTTCTTC. This gives the protein CASKGGGTYNEQFF.

The gene calls are TRBV7-2 and TRBJ2-7; 7 bases are shared with TRBD1. Germline assignment: CDR1 SGHTA and CDR2 FQGNSA. The CDR3 covers 15 residues. The trim removed 5 bases at V and 2 bases at J, leaving 9 bases unmatched. The CDR3: CASSSRRDSPYEQYF. CDR3 nucleotides: TGTGCCAGCAGCAGCCGCCGGGACAGTCCCTACGAGCAGTACTTC.

Only one count was recorded for this clone. This rearrangement joins TRBV7-6 to TRBJ2-5; no reliable D call. Germline V CDR1 and CDR2: SGHVS, FNYEAQ. Trimming cost V 2 bases and J 1 base, with 11 bases left between them. This CDR3 spans 15 amino acids. The CDR3 DNA follows: TGTGCCAGCAGCTTAAGCACTCCTTCCCAAGAGACCCAGTACTTC. This sequence encodes CASSLSTPSQETQYF.

CDR3 in DNA: TGTGCCAGCAGCTTGGGACAGGGGTATGGCTACACCTTC. Protein product: CASSLGQGYGYTF. The gene calls are TRBV7-2 and TRBJ1-2; TRBD1 matches at 10 bases. Unmatched junction bases numbered 0, after V lost 3 bases and J lost 5 bases. The CDR3 spans 13 residues. Looked up from germline, CDR1 is SGHTA and CDR2 is FQGNSA. Based on the CDR3 plus reference TRBV7-2 and TRBJ1-2, the full variable domain is GAGVSQSPSNKVTEKGKDVELRCDPISGHTALYWYRQSLGQGLEFLIYFQGNSAPDKSGLPSDRFSAERTGGSVSTLTIQRTQQEDSAVYLCASSLGQGYGYTFGSGTRLTVV.

The genes are TRBV6-5 and TRBJ2-7, with 8 bases aligning to TRBD2. The CDR3 runs 14 residues. In germline, CDR1 is MNHEY, CDR2 SVGAGI. V shed 2 bases, J shed 7 bases, and the junction held 7 bases outside the gene matches. The CDR3 nucleotides read TGTGCCAGCAGTTACAGCGGGAGTCTGAGAGAGCAGTACTTC. This translates into CASSYSGSLREQYF.

The CDR3 here is CASSEANLGNEQFF. The CDR3, as DNA: TGTGCCAGCAGTGAAGCTAACCTAGGCAATGAGCAGTTCTTC. The chain links TRBV2 to TRBJ2-1, with unresolved D. V dropped 0 bases and J dropped 6 bases, with 9 bases sitting between them. CDR1 SNHLY and CDR2 FYNNEI come from the germline V gene. The CDR3 runs 14 residues.

This rearrangement joins TRBV5-6 to TRBJ1-4, with D unresolved. CDR3 length equals 13 residues. CDR1 and CDR2 (germline): SGHDT, YYEEEE. V was shortened by 2 bases and J by 14 bases, with 16 bases between the two germline ends. CDR3 sequence reads: CASSFGSAIQLFF. CDR3 DNA: TGTGCCAGCAGCTTCGGCAGCGCAATCCAGCTGTTTTTT.

The table lists this clone with a count of one. V and J are TRBV7-2 and TRBJ2-7; possible D gene TRBD2, 6 bases. CDR1 is SGHTA and CDR2 is FQGNSA in the germline V gene. The CDR3 extends over 14 amino acids. V was shortened by 5 bases and J by 6 bases, with 17 bases between the two germline ends. CDR3 sequence reads: CASSLSGPRAEQYF. CDR3 bases: TGTGCCAGCAGCCTGAGCGGGCCACGGGCCGAGCAGTACTTC.

CDR3 in amino acids: CASGLVVGGQNTEAFF. The CDR3 nucleotides are TGTGCTAGTGGTTTGGTGGTTGGCGGACAGAACACTGAAGCTTTCTTT. The V gene is TRBV12-5, the J gene TRBJ1-1; D is possibly TRBD1 (5 bases). CDR3 length: 16 amino acids. Germline V gene data show CDR1 as LGHNT and CDR2 as FRNRAP. V was trimmed by 0 bases and J by 1 base, leaving 12 bases between them. The full variable domain, rest sourced from reference TRBV12-5 and TRBJ1-1, is DARVTQTPRHKVTEMGQEVTMRCQPILGHNTVFWYRQTMMQGLELLAYFRNRAPLDDSGMPKDRFSAEMPDATLATLKIQPSEPRDSAVYFCASGLVVGGQNTEAFFGQGTRLTVV.

The chain is built from TRBV5-6 and TRBJ1-2; D unclear. V was clipped by 1 base and J by 2 bases, with 9 bases between them. The CDR3 has 14 amino acids. CDR1 SGHDT and CDR2 YYEEEE come from the germline V gene. This CDR3 is CASSLLLQNYGYTF. CDR3 DNA sequence: TGTGCCAGCAGCTTGTTGTTGCAGAACTATGGCTACACCTTC.

V and J are TRBV7-2 and TRBJ1-1; tentative D call: TRBD1 (5 bases). Trimming cost V 1 base and J 3 bases, with 12 bases left between them. CDR1 SGHTA and CDR2 FQGNSA come from the germline V gene. CDR3 size: 15 residues. This CDR3 reads CASSLEGGGDTEAFF. CDR3 nucleotides: TGTGCCAGCAGCTTAGAGGGCGGGGGTGACACTGAAGCTTTCTTT.

The genes are TRBV6-1 and TRBJ2-3; D might be TRBD2 (6 bases). The V gene's germline CDR1 is MNHNS and CDR2 SASEGT. Deletions cut 2 bases from V and 2 bases from J, with 11 bases between. The CDR3 has 15 residues. The CDR3 here is CASSERRANTDTQYF. DNA of the CDR3: TGTGCCAGCAGTGAAAGGAGGGCCAACACAGATACGCAGTATTTT.

The rearrangement uses TRBV7-6 and TRBJ1-6, with TRBD1 matching over 9 bases. Trimming took 5 bases from V and 9 from J; bases not matched to a gene: 8. Germline values: CDR1 SGHVS, CDR2 FNYEAQ. The CDR3 runs 15 residues. The CDR3 region is CASSLAGQGSSPLHF. As DNA, the CDR3 is TGTGCCAGCAGCCTGGCGGGACAGGGTTCTTCACCCCTCCACTTT.

The J gene is TRBJ1-1, the V gene TRBV5-4; 7 bases are a match to TRBD1. This CDR3 has 14 residues. The germline V gene encodes CDR1 SGHNT and CDR2 YYREEE (reference sequence). The V and J ends lost 10 bases and 4 bases, in that order; junction bases with no gene match: 13. The CDR3 coding sequence is TGTGCCGGTACGGACAGGAGGGCTGTCACTGAAGCTTTCTTT. Translation gives CAGTDRRAVTEAFF.

The chain combines TRBV27 with TRBJ2-7; no clear D. V lost 1 base and J 0 bases, leaving 4 bases between the germline ends. There are 13 residues in the CDR3. CDR1 and CDR2 (germline): MNHEY, SMNVEV (reference sequence). The CDR3 nucleotides read TGTGCCAGCAGTTTATTGGCCTCCTACGAGCAGTACTTC. This translates into CASSLLASYEQYF.

The rearrangement uses TRBV19 and TRBJ1-1; no firm D call. The V end lost 3 bases, the J end lost 2 bases, and 13 bases lay between the germline ends. The CDR3 is 15 amino acids. The germline V gene encodes CDR1 LNHDA and CDR2 SQIVND (reference sequence). The chain's CDR3 is CASSMPTVGNTEAFF. The DNA for the CDR3 is TGTGCCAGTAGTATGCCAACAGTAGGTAACACTGAAGCTTTCTTT.

The chain employs TRBV5-4 and TRBJ1-1; D unclear. Germline assignment: CDR1 SGHNT and CDR2 YYREEE (reference sequence). The CDR3 is 14 residues long. V lost 2 bases and J lost 3, with 11 bases in between. The CDR3 reads CASSFPGKDTEAFF. CDR3 DNA sequence: TGTGCCAGCAGCTTTCCGGGAAAGGACACTGAAGCTTTCTTT.

The chain couples TRBV29-1 to TRBJ2-7; 7 bases align to TRBD1. CDR3 length: 12 residues. In germline, CDR1 is SQVTM, CDR2 ANQGSEA. Unmatched junction bases numbered 4, after V lost 5 bases and J lost 3 bases. The CDR3 DNA sequence: TGCAGCGTTAGGGACAGCCTCTACGAGCAGTACTTC. Amino acids: CSVRDSLYEQYF.

J is TRBJ2-1 and V is TRBV5-6, with TRBD1 matching over 9 bases. The CDR3 extends over 15 amino acids. The V and J ends lost 5 bases and 4 bases, in that order; junction bases with no gene match: 7. Germline V gene lookup returns CDR1 SGHDT and CDR2 YYEEEE. The CDR3 is CASSFRDRAYNEQFF. Here the CDR3 DNA reads TGTGCCAGCAGTTTCCGGGACAGGGCATACAATGAGCAGTTCTTC.

The rearrangement joins TRBV5-1 to TRBJ1-1; 7 bases are shared with TRBD1. Germline values: CDR1 SGHRS, CDR2 YFSETQ. CDR3 length: 14 amino acids. Losses at the gene ends were 3 bases for V and 0 bases for J; bases not matched to a gene: 2. CDR3 residues: CASSSGQVNTEAFF. CDR3 DNA sequence: TGCGCCAGCAGCTCTGGACAGGTGAACACTGAAGCTTTCTTT.

This clone appeared once. The chain recombines TRBV4-2 with TRBJ1-2; 7 bases are shared with TRBD1. With 3 bases clipped from V and 0 bases from J, the junction kept 4 bases outside the gene matches. The CDR3 totals 15 residues. Germline V gene data show CDR1 as LGHNA and CDR2 as YNFKEQ. The CDR3 nucleotides are TGTGCCAGCAGCCAGTCACAGGGGACTAACTATGGCTACACCTTC. Translating it yields CASSQSQGTNYGYTF.

V is TRBV6-1 and J is TRBJ2-1; D possibly corresponds to TRBD2 (5 bases). The CDR3 spans 14 residues. CDR1 and CDR2 from the germline V gene are MNHNS and SASEGT. Between the trimmed V and J ends, which lost 7 bases and 9 bases, there was a span of 19 bases. The CDR3 region has the DNA TGTGCCAGCATGACCCCCGGGGTGCGAGGTGAGCAGTTCTTC. Translation gives CASMTPGVRGEQFF.

The CDR3 DNA is TGTGCCAGCAGCCTCGACAGGATTGAAGCTTTCTTT. This gives the protein CASSLDRIEAFF. The gene calls are TRBV7-2 and TRBJ1-1; possibly TRBD1 for D (6 bases). The V gene's germline CDR1 is SGHTA and CDR2 FQGNSA. Trimming took off 5 bases at V and 7 bases at J, with 11 bases between the two ends. The CDR3 loop spans 12 amino acids.

The DNA of the CDR3 is TGTGCCAGCAGTCGGGGGGGTCAGCAAGAGACCCAGTACTTC. Encoded protein: CASSRGGQQETQYF. The chain uses TRBV27 and TRBJ2-5, with 8 bases lining up with TRBD2. The ends lost 5 bases at V and 2 bases at J; junction bases unmatched: 4. CDR3 length: 14 residues. Germline assignment: CDR1 MNHEY and CDR2 SMNVEV (reference sequence).